The 3 T cell receptor beta chains listed next were all sequenced from one sample in a study of blood T cell repertoires in COVID-19. Assay used: immunoSEQ multiplex PCR; TCRdb lists only in-frame clones, some missing. The top ten hold roughly 1.3% of the sample, which has about 230,000 clones, over 80% seen once. The sequenced material came from peripheral blood. These receptors came from a woman aged 25-40 years with COVID-19, enrolled during active disease.

The chain is built from TRBV7-9 and TRBJ2-3; D is ambiguous. The germline gives CDR1 SEHNR, CDR2 FQNEAQ (reference sequence). With 1 base removed from V and 5 bases from J, the gap between germline ends came to 13 bases. The CDR3 totals 15 residues. In DNA form, the CDR3 reads TGTGCCAGCAGCTTAGGAGGAGATCGGGTAGATACGCAGTATTTT. Translating gives CASSLGGDRVDTQYF.

This clone was picked up one time. This sequence joins TRBV6-5 and TRBJ2-5; weak D call: TRBD1 (5 bases). The germline V and J ends were trimmed by 2 bases and 2 bases, with 6 bases remaining between them. CDR1 and CDR2 (germline): MNHEY, SVGAGI. The CDR3 is 13 amino acids. CDR3 sequence (DNA): TGTGCCAGCAGTTACCCAGGGCAAGAGACCCAGTACTTC. Translated: CASSYPGQETQYF.

The chain is built from TRBV9 and TRBJ2-1, with D possibly TRBD1 on 6 matching bases. The CDR3 sequence is 13 residues long. Trimming removed 3 bases from V and 6 bases from J, with 10 bases in between. Germline V CDR1 and CDR2: SGDLS, YYNGEE. The CDR3 reads CASSDRGGNEQFF. CDR3 nucleotides: TGTGCCAGCAGCGACCGAGGGGGCAATGAGCAGTTCTTC.